This is a list of T cell receptor beta chains from one sample in a study of blood T cells in healthy people across ages. TCRdb re-derived calls from the 5' RACE reads in MiXCR, one entry per CDR3 protein. The sample lists 1.5 million to 2 million distinct CDR3 sequences; about 31% were seen once. The specimen sequenced was blood. These TCRs come from a woman in her thirties in good health. Each CDR3 is given with its conserved first and last residue. The D gene is left open where the match is weak. Rows may omit the clone size; those that give it use once, few, many or a size class.

CDR3nt	CDR3aa	d_gene	v_gene	j_gene	abundance
TGTGCCACCAGCAGAGATGGGGGCGTTGGCTCCTACGAGCAGTACTTC	CATSRDGGVGSYEQYF	.	TRBV15	TRBJ2-7	few
TGTGCCAGCAGCTCCCACCGGGGGGGCAATGAGCAGTTCTTC	CASSSHRGGNEQFF	TRBD2	TRBV11-2	TRBJ2-1	few
TGTGCCAGCAGCTTATTGGGGGCCTCGTACAATGAGCAGTTCTTC	CASSLLGASYNEQFF	.	TRBV7-3	TRBJ2-1	.
TGCAGTGCTCCTCGAGGGGCCGGATACGAGCAGTACTTC	CSAPRGAGYEQYF	.	TRBV20-1	TRBJ2-7	many
TGCGCCAGCAGCGTAAGCTCCTACGAGCAGTACTTC	CASSVSSYEQYF	.	TRBV2	TRBJ2-7	many
TGTGCCAGCAGTGGTGCCAGGGGCAGCCGCTCTGGGGCCAACGTCCCGACTTTC	CASSGARGSRSGANVPTF	.	TRBV25-1	TRBJ2-6	.
TGCGCCAGCAGTGAGGGGTCGGCGGATTACCAAGAGACCCAGTACTTC	CASSEGSADYQETQYF	.	TRBV10-1	TRBJ2-5	.
TGTGCCAGCAGTCTCTTCCAGGGCATGAACACTGAAGCTTTCTTT	CASSLFQGMNTEAFF	.	TRBV5-5	TRBJ1-1	few
TGCGCCAGCAGTTTCCATTCCCGGGACAGGGGCCCCTACGAGCAGTACTTC	CASSFHSRDRGPYEQYF	TRBD1	TRBV5-1	TRBJ2-7	.
TGTGCCAGCAGCTTAGCCCCACTGGACACCAGCACAGATACGCAGTATTTT	CASSLAPLDTSTDTQYF	.	TRBV7-9	TRBJ2-3	.
TGCAGTGCTCCATCGGCAGGGGGTCGCAATGAGCAGTTCTTC	CSAPSAGGRNEQFF	TRBD1	TRBV20-1	TRBJ2-1	.
TGTGCCACCAGCAGAGGGGCCCCCTCTGGGGCCAACGTCCTGACTTTC	CATSRGAPSGANVLTF	.	TRBV15	TRBJ2-6	many
TGCGCCAGCAGCCAGGAGGCTATGTATACGCAGTATTTT	CASSQEAMYTQYF	.	TRBV4-1	TRBJ2-3	few
TGTGCCAGCAGCTCCTTACAGGGGGCGCGAACCGGGGAGCCGTTTTTT	CASSSLQGARTGEPFF	TRBD1	TRBV6-2/TRBV6-3	TRBJ2-2	.
TGTGCCAGCGGAGGGGCTAGCGGTTCCCACGAGCAGTACTTC	CASGGASGSHEQYF	TRBD2	TRBV28	TRBJ2-7	few
TGCGCCAGCAGGCGGACAGCGTCCTATGGCTACACCTTC	CASRRTASYGYTF	.	TRBV5-1	TRBJ1-2	few
TGTGCCAGCAGCCCTGCGGGGGCTGGGGCCAACGGCCTGACTTTC	CASSPAGAGANGLTF	.	TRBV6-5	TRBJ2-6	.
TGCAGTGCTAGCCAGGGGTGGCAAGAGACCCAGTACTTC	CSASQGWQETQYF	.	TRBV20-1	TRBJ2-5	few
TGTGGAGGACAGGGGGGAGCTTTCTTT	CGGQGGAFF	TRBD1	TRBV3-1	TRBJ1-1	few
TGTGCCAGCAGCTTCGGCCGCTATAATTCACCCCTCCACTTT	CASSFGRYNSPLHF	.	TRBV7-8	TRBJ1-6	few
TGCAGTGCTAGAAACCCGGGACAGGGTAAGAGAGGTCAGCCCCAGCATTTT	CSARNPGQGKRGQPQHF	TRBD1	TRBV20-1	TRBJ1-5	.
TGTGCCAGCAGTTCTGGGGGACAGGGACTAGTTACGCAGTATTTT	CASSSGGQGLVTQYF	.	TRBV6-5	TRBJ2-3	.
TGCGCCAGCAGCCAAGACTCCCTCTCTTTGGGGTTCTTC	CASSQDSLSLGFF	.	TRBV4-1	TRBJ2-1	few
TGTGCCAGCAGTTTCCGGAGAGGTGAAGATACGCAGTATTTT	CASSFRRGEDTQYF	.	TRBV27	TRBJ2-3	.
TGCAGTGCTCCCCCATCTGGATTCTCAGAGACCCAGTACTTC	CSAPPSGFSETQYF	.	TRBV20-1	TRBJ2-5	.
TGCAGCGCGATCCGGGACAGGGGCAATGAGCAGTTCTTC	CSAIRDRGNEQFF	TRBD1	TRBV29-1	TRBJ2-1	many
TGTGCCAGCAGCCAAGGGGTAGCGGGAGCGTCCAAAAACATTCAGTACTTC	CASSQGVAGASKNIQYF	TRBD2	TRBV14	TRBJ2-4	.
TGTGCCAGCAGCTTAGATTTCGACTATGGCTACACCTTC	CASSLDFDYGYTF	.	TRBV11-2	TRBJ1-2	once
TGTGCCAGCAGCTCGCCGAAGGTTCACTATGGCTACACCTTC	CASSSPKVHYGYTF	.	TRBV7-9	TRBJ1-2	.
TGTGCCGGCAGCGCACAGGGGGGGACACAGTACTTC	CAGSAQGGTQYF	.	TRBV9	TRBJ2-7	.
TGCGCCAGCAGCCAAGTGGGGCTGGAGACCCAGTACTTC	CASSQVGLETQYF	.	TRBV4-1	TRBJ2-5	.
TGCGCCAGCAGCCAGGAGACTCCTTACAATGAGCAGTTCTTC	CASSQETPYNEQFF	.	TRBV4-1	TRBJ2-1	many
TGTGCCAGCAGTTTATCCGGGACAGGGGCCACTCAGCCCCAGCATTTT	CASSLSGTGATQPQHF	TRBD1	TRBV27	TRBJ1-5	.
TGTGCCAGCAGCCTGACAGGGAATATAGATTCACCCCTCCACTTT	CASSLTGNIDSPLHF	TRBD1	TRBV3-1	TRBJ1-6	.
TGTGCCAGCAGTTTGGGGGACGCCTACGAGCAGTACTTC	CASSLGDAYEQYF	.	TRBV28	TRBJ2-7	few
TGCGCCAGCTATTCTGCAGGGGGAGCCGAAGGCTACACCTTC	CASYSAGGAEGYTF	TRBD1	TRBV10-2	TRBJ1-2	few
TGCAGTGCTAGAGTTGCGGGCTCTAGCACAGATACGCAGTATTTT	CSARVAGSSTDTQYF	.	TRBV20-1	TRBJ2-3	many
TGTGCCAGCAGTTACGTCGGCCAAGAGACCCAGTACTTC	CASSYVGQETQYF	.	TRBV6-2/TRBV6-3	TRBJ2-5	once
TGTGCCAGCAGTCCGGTCGGACATCGCTACGAGCAGTACTTC	CASSPVGHRYEQYF	.	TRBV13	TRBJ2-7	.
TGCAGTGCTAGTTTTGGCGAGCAGTACTTC	CSASFGEQYF	.	TRBV20-1	TRBJ2-7	few
TGCGCCAGCAACCAGGGGATGAACACTGAAGCTTTCTTT	CASNQGMNTEAFF	.	TRBV5-1	TRBJ1-1	few
TGTGCCAGCAGCTGGACTAGCGGTTTGCACAATGAGCAGTTCTTC	CASSWTSGLHNEQFF	TRBD2	TRBV7-9	TRBJ2-1	few